Below are 27 T cell receptor beta chains sequenced from a single sample in a study of PD-L1 blockade in urothelial cancer. Libraries were prepared by immunoSEQ multiplex PCR; TCRdb keeps only in-frame clonotypes and omits some of them. This table holds approximately 50,000 clones, about 86% found once. As to time point: pretreatment peripheral blood. The sample consisted of PBMCs, taken around atezolizumab (anti-PD-L1) treatment. The receptor source for this set is a man aged 65 to 85 with urothelial cancer.

V is TRBV11-2 and J is TRBJ2-7, with D maybe TRBD2 (5 bases). The CDR3 has 15 residues. V lost 6 bases and J lost 0, with 15 bases in between. Germline CDR1 SGHAT, CDR2 FQNNGV. The CDR3 sequence is CASSPRAGFSYEQYF. Here the CDR3 DNA reads TGTGCCAGCAGTCCCCGCGCGGGCTTCTCCTACGAGCAGTACTTC.

J is TRBJ1-1 and V is TRBV6-4; D might be TRBD1 (6 bases). V lost 6 bases and J lost 4, with 21 bases in between. The germline V gene has CDR1 MRHNA and CDR2 SNTAGT. The CDR3 is made up of 16 amino acids. The CDR3: CASSPSRQGPGTEAFF. DNA of the CDR3: TGTGCCAGCAGCCCCTCTCGCCAGGGGCCCGGCACTGAAGCTTTCTTT.

The rearrangement uses TRBV18 and TRBJ2-5, with 11 bases lining up with TRBD2. Looked up from germline, CDR1 is KGHSH and CDR2 is LQKENI. This CDR3 has 15 residues. The junction had 2 bases not matched to a gene; V was cut back by 3 bases and J by 2 bases. The CDR3 loop reads CASSPGTSGQETQYF. The CDR3 region has the DNA TGTGCCAGCTCACCGGGGACTAGCGGACAAGAGACCCAGTACTTC.

The V call is TRBV2, the J call TRBJ1-2; 10 bases map to TRBD1. The CDR3 consists of 14 residues. V gave up 7 bases and J gave up 2 bases; unmatched junction bases: 4. In germline, CDR1 is SNHLY, CDR2 FYNNEI. CDR3 DNA: TGTGCCAGCATCGGGACAGGGGCCAACTATGGCTACACCTTC. Translation: CASIGTGANYGYTF.

The rearrangement joins TRBV10-3 to TRBJ2-3, with D perhaps TRBD1 (6 bases). Germline assignment: CDR1 ENHRY and CDR2 SYGVKD. The CDR3 contains 14 residues. V was shortened by 2 bases and J by 4 bases, with 10 bases between the two germline ends. DNA for the CDR3: TGTGCCATCAGTGAGGTCAGGGGTGCAGATACGCAGTATTTT. This gives the protein CAISEVRGADTQYF.

The chain combines TRBV5-4 with TRBJ1-4, with 10 bases fitting TRBD1. The V and J ends lost 4 bases and 7 bases, in that order; junction bases with no gene match: 4. The CDR3 has 14 residues. Germline CDR1 SGHNT, CDR2 YYREEE (reference sequence). The CDR3 is CASSNRDRGEKLFF. The CDR3 coding sequence is TGTGCCAGCAGCAACCGGGACAGGGGTGAAAAACTGTTTTTT.

The chain carries TRBV7-2 and TRBJ2-7; unclear D gene. The CDR3 totals 12 residues. V was trimmed by 8 bases and J by 2 bases, leaving 10 bases between them. CDR1 and CDR2 (germline): SGHTA, FQGNSA. The CDR3 here is CASAQRTYEQYF. Here the CDR3 DNA reads TGTGCCAGCGCCCAGAGGACCTACGAGCAGTACTTC.

For the CDR3, the DNA is TGTGCCAGCAGACTAGACAGGGGGAGGTCACCCCTCCACTTT. This gives the protein CASRLDRGRSPLHF. The chain couples TRBV6-5 to TRBJ1-6, with 9 nucleotides matching TRBD1. This CDR3 is 14 amino acids long. Germline CDR1 MNHEY, CDR2 SVGAGI. Germline trimming cut 6 bases from V and 10 bases from J; bases unmatched to any gene: 7.

This clone was counted only a few times. The J gene is TRBJ2-3, the V gene TRBV6-5; tentatively, D is TRBD1 (5 bases). Deletions cut 6 bases from V and 0 bases from J, with 13 bases between. Looked up from germline, CDR1 is MNHEY and CDR2 is SVGAGI. There are 15 residues in the CDR3. CDR3 amino acids: CASSPGPGSTDTQYF. The CDR3 coding sequence is TGTGCCAGCAGCCCCGGACCAGGGAGCACAGATACGCAGTATTTT.

This sequence joins TRBV27 and TRBJ2-7; D gene ambiguous. The germline V and J ends were trimmed by 3 bases and 3 bases, with 3 bases remaining between them. The length of the CDR3 is 11 residues. Germline-derived CDR1 and CDR2 are MNHEY and SMNVEV (reference sequence). CDR3 protein: CASSFNYEQYF. The CDR3 bases are TGTGCCAGCAGTTTTAACTACGAGCAGTACTTC.

The chain combines TRBV19 with TRBJ2-2; 9 bases line up with TRBD1. Germline V lookup: CDR1 LNHDA, CDR2 SQIVND (reference sequence). V gave up 8 bases and J gave up 5 bases; unmatched junction bases: 3. This CDR3 has 13 amino acids. The CDR3 here is CASSDRGTGELFF. CDR3 nucleotides: TGTGCCAGTTCGGACAGGGGAACCGGGGAGCTGTTTTTT.

V gene TRBV6-6 combines with J gene TRBJ1-1; D call uncertain. CDR3 length equals 12 residues. Germline CDR1 and CDR2: MNHNY and SVGAGI (reference sequence). Trimming took off 10 bases at V and 4 bases at J, with 13 bases between the two ends. The CDR3 loop is CATRPEGTEAFF. The CDR3 bases are TGTGCCACCAGGCCCGAGGGCACTGAAGCTTTCTTT.

This clone showed up just once. This chain links TRBV13 with TRBJ2-7, with 8 bases lining up with TRBD1. Germline lookup yields CDR1 PRHDT and CDR2 FYEKMQ (reference sequence). The CDR3 consists of 15 residues. V shed 5 bases and J 5 bases; nucleotides not matched to a gene: 11. The CDR3 loop reads CASSPEPGQGDEQYF. The CDR3 DNA is TGTGCCAGCAGCCCCGAGCCAGGACAGGGCGACGAGCAGTACTTC.

The chain has TRBV9 and TRBJ1-2; D unclear. The V end lost 4 bases, the J end lost 4 bases, and 17 bases lay between the germline ends. Per the germline V gene, CDR1 is SGDLS and CDR2 is YYNGEE. CDR3 size: 15 residues. The chain's CDR3 is CASSLGDGSGYGYTF. CDR3 DNA: TGTGCCAGCAGCCTAGGCGACGGGTCGGGCTATGGCTACACCTTC.

J is TRBJ1-1 and V is TRBV7-2, with 7 bases aligning to TRBD1. CDR3 length equals 15 residues. J lost 1 base, V lost 1 base, and 3 bases had no gene match. In germline, CDR1 is SGHTA, CDR2 FQGNSA. CDR3: CASSLETGRNTEAFF. DNA of the CDR3: TGTGCCAGCAGCTTAGAGACAGGGCGGAACACTGAAGCTTTCTTT.

The chain has TRBV7-2 and TRBJ1-3; D gene ambiguous. Trimming removed 7 bases from V and 4 bases from J, with 14 bases in between. CDR3 size: 14 residues. Germline assignment: CDR1 SGHTA and CDR2 FQGNSA. This chain's CDR3 is CASTRIQVGNTIYF. CDR3 nucleotides: TGTGCCAGCACCCGCATCCAGGTGGGAAACACCATATATTTT. Drawing the rest from reference TRBV7-2 and TRBJ1-3, the complete variable domain is GAGVSQSPSNKVTEKGKDVELRCDPISGHTALYWYRQSLGQGLEFLIYFQGNSAPDKSGLPSDRFSAERTGGSVSTLTIQRTQQEDSAVYLCASTRIQVGNTIYFGEGSWLTVV.

V gene TRBV29-1 combines with J gene TRBJ2-1; 10 bases map to TRBD1. V lost 7 bases, J lost 2 bases, and 5 bases stayed unmatched. Germline assignment: CDR1 SQVTM and CDR2 ANQGSEA. The CDR3 totals 14 residues. The CDR3 loop reads CSAKDRGTYNEQFF. As DNA, the CDR3 is TGCAGCGCCAAGGACAGGGGGACCTACAATGAGCAGTTCTTC.

Only a few counts were recorded for this clone. The chain is built from TRBV5-8 and TRBJ2-7; TRBD1 matches at 7 bases. The CDR3 sequence is 14 residues long. Germline lookup yields CDR1 SGHTS and CDR2 YDEGEE. Trimming took 0 bases from V and 2 from J; bases not matched to a gene: 2. The CDR3 here is CASSLVGGAYEQYF. Here the CDR3 DNA reads TGTGCCAGCAGCTTGGTAGGGGGCGCCTACGAGCAGTACTTC.

V usage is TRBV9 and J usage is TRBJ2-1; 7 bases align to TRBD2. The J segment lost 8 bases and the V segment lost 0 bases, leaving 8 bases of the junction unmatched. The V gene's germline CDR1 is SGDLS and CDR2 YYNGEE. CDR3 length: 15 residues. The CDR3 bases are TGTGCCAGCAGCGTAGGAGGGTCTGGGGGGGATGAGCAGTTCTTC. This translates into CASSVGGSGGDEQFF.

The chain carries TRBV27 and TRBJ1-1; 8 bases agree with TRBD1. CDR1 MNHEY and CDR2 SMNVEV come from the germline V gene (reference sequence). The CDR3 extends over 14 amino acids. The ends lost 6 bases at V and 6 bases at J; junction bases unmatched: 9. CDR3: CASRSWQGASEAFF. The CDR3 DNA follows: TGTGCCAGCAGGTCTTGGCAGGGGGCCTCTGAAGCTTTCTTT.

The V call is TRBV29-1, the J call TRBJ1-1; perhaps TRBD1 as D (5 bases). The CDR3 covers 13 residues. Trimming took off 7 bases at V and 4 bases at J, with 16 bases between the two ends. The germline gives CDR1 SQVTM, CDR2 ANQGSEA. CDR3 coding DNA: TGCAGCGGCCGTCTTACGGGGGGCACTGAAGCTTTCTTT. This codes for CSGRLTGGTEAFF.

The CDR3 loop reads CAISGSSGSRLGTDTQYF. CDR3 coding DNA: TGTGCCATCAGTGGATCGAGCGGGAGTCGCTTGGGCACAGATACGCAGTATTTT. J is TRBJ2-3 and V is TRBV10-3; 8 positions agree with TRBD2. Trimming took 4 bases from V and 1 from J; bases not matched to a gene: 13. The CDR3 length is 18 residues. Germline assignment: CDR1 ENHRY and CDR2 SYGVKD.

The rearrangement uses TRBV2 and TRBJ2-7; possible D gene TRBD2, 6 bases. Trimming took 2 bases from V and 6 from J, leaving 17 bases between them. There are 15 residues in the CDR3. Per germline, CDR1 SNHLY and CDR2 FYNNEI. The CDR3 reads CASSELPPGVAEQYF. CDR3 in DNA: TGTGCCAGCAGTGAACTCCCGCCGGGGGTAGCCGAGCAGTACTTC.

The chain has TRBV5-5 and TRBJ2-1; TRBD2 agrees at 13 bases. Germline CDR1 and CDR2: SGHKS and YYEKEE (reference sequence). The ends lost 4 bases at V and 10 bases at J; junction bases unmatched: 8. The CDR3 loop spans 15 amino acids. CDR3 coding DNA: TGTGCCAGCAGCCCGCGACTAGCGGGAGGTAGGGAGCAGTTCTTC. Its translation is CASSPRLAGGREQFF. Drawing the rest from reference TRBV5-5 and TRBJ2-1, the complete variable domain is DAGVTQSPTHLIKTRGQQVTLRCSPISGHKSVSWYQQVLGQGPQFIFQYYEKEERGRGNFPDRFSARQFPNYSSELNVNALLLGDSALYLCASSPRLAGGREQFFGPGTRLTVL.

The chain is built from TRBV5-5 and TRBJ2-1; 7 positions match TRBD2. The J segment lost 2 bases and the V segment lost 6 bases, leaving 5 bases of the junction unmatched. Looked up from germline, CDR1 is SGHKS and CDR2 is YYEKEE (reference sequence). The CDR3 covers 14 residues. The CDR3 nucleotides are TGTGCCAGCATTCCGGGGGGTGCCTACAATGAGCAGTTCTTC. It codes for CASIPGGAYNEQFF.

The J gene is TRBJ2-1, the V gene TRBV28, with 11 bases that match TRBD2. J lost 9 bases, V lost 10 bases, and 11 bases had no gene match. Germline CDR1 is MDHEN and CDR2 is SYDVKM. This CDR3 region has 14 residues. Here the CDR3 reads CAITSGTSGVEQFF. As DNA, the CDR3 is TGTGCCATTACGTCAGGGACTAGCGGCGTTGAGCAGTTCTTC.

This clone showed up just once. V gene TRBV19 combines with J gene TRBJ2-7; D possibly corresponds to TRBD1 (6 bases). The CDR3 covers 14 residues. The V gene's germline CDR1 is LNHDA and CDR2 SQIVND (reference sequence). The V gene lost 3 bases and the J gene lost 1 base, with 10 bases spanning the gap. The CDR3 is CASSIRGQSYEQYF. DNA for the CDR3: TGTGCCAGTAGTATTAGGGGACAATCCTACGAGCAGTACTTC.